Presented here are 12 T cell receptor beta chains from one specimen sequenced in a study of cytomegalovirus exposure and HLA in healthy donors. Amplification used 60 Vbeta primers and 13 Jbeta primers. Profiled with immunoSEQ multiplex PCR; TCRdb holds only in-frame clones, not every one. In the table there are about 93,000 clones, less than 80% of which are singletons. Material for sequencing was PBMCs. The source is a woman between 40 and 50 years old in good health and CMV-seronegative.

The J gene is TRBJ2-7, the V gene TRBV27, with a tentative D call TRBD1 (6 bases). This CDR3 contains 22 residues. Trimming pared 0 bases from V and 3 bases from J, leaving 33 bases between. Germline loops: CDR1 MNHEY, CDR2 SMNVEV (reference sequence). The CDR3 loop reads CASSLSYPRTGMGDHGFYEQYF. The DNA for the CDR3 is TGTGCCAGCAGTTTATCCTACCCTCGTACAGGGATGGGAGACCATGGGTTCTACGAGCAGTACTTC.

The DNA for the CDR3 is TGTGCCAGCTCACAGACGACAGGGGCTCGCACCGGGGAGCTGTTTTTT. Amino acids: CASSQTTGARTGELFF. V gene TRBV18 combines with J gene TRBJ2-2, with TRBD1 matching over 8 bases. Germline V CDR1 and CDR2: KGHSH, LQKENI. The junction had 8 bases not matched to a gene; V was cut back by 4 bases and J by 4 bases. The CDR3 runs 16 residues.

V is TRBV27 and J is TRBJ1-2; the D gene is possibly TRBD1 (5 bases). This CDR3 comprises 16 residues. From germline, CDR1 is MNHEY and CDR2 SMNVEV (reference sequence). Trimming stripped 5 bases from V and 0 bases from J, with 16 bases between. The CDR3 nucleotides read TGTGCCAGCAGTCCCTATCTCGACAGCCCTAACTATGGCTACACCTTC. Its protein is CASSPYLDSPNYGYTF.

The chain links TRBV29-1 to TRBJ2-1, with unresolved D. V was shortened by 1 base and J by 13 bases, with 11 bases between the two germline ends. Germline loops: CDR1 SQVTM, CDR2 ANQGSEA. The CDR3 is 11 residues long. As DNA, the CDR3 is TGCAGCGTTGAAGTACTGGTAAGCCAGTTCTTC. Its protein product is CSVEVLVSQFF.

The chain carries TRBV5-6 and TRBJ2-1, with 12 nucleotides matching TRBD2. Trimming at V came to 1 base and at J to 7 bases, leaving 0 bases not matched to a gene. Germline V gives CDR1 SGHDT, CDR2 YYEEEE. There are 14 residues in the CDR3. For the CDR3, the DNA is TGTGCCAGCAGCTTGCTAGCGGGAGGGAATGAGCAGTTCTTC. It translates to CASSLLAGGNEQFF.

CDR3 in DNA: TGTGCCAGCAGTTTGAGAGGGGGCAGGGGCTACACCTTC. Protein sequence: CASSLRGGRGYTF. The chain is built from TRBV28 and TRBJ1-2; 7 bases agree with TRBD1. The CDR3 contains 13 residues. J gave up 8 bases and V 3 bases, and 6 bases lay outside the gene matches. The germline V gene has CDR1 MDHEN and CDR2 SYDVKM.

The count of this clone is one. The rearrangement joins TRBV7-9 to TRBJ2-7; TRBD1 aligns across 11 bases. This CDR3 has 16 amino acids. Germline V gene lookup returns CDR1 SEHNR and CDR2 FQNEAQ (reference sequence). V trimming: 6 bases; J trimming: 7 bases; junction bases outside the gene matches: 14. The CDR3 DNA sequence: TGTGCCAGCAGTCAGCATACCGGGACAGGGGGAGGGGAGCAGTACTTC. This codes for CASSQHTGTGGGEQYF.

The chain is built from TRBV12-1 and TRBJ2-1; TRBD1, the table's D call, was not compared with the DNA. TRBV12-1 counts as a pseudogene. The CDR3 contains 16 residues. The CDR3 loop is CASSQSQLGWYNEQFF. As DNA, the CDR3 is TGTGCCAGCAGCCAAAGCCAGCTGGGCTGGTACAATGAGCAGTTCTTC.

This rearrangement joins TRBV11-1 to TRBJ2-2, with 11 bases lining up with TRBD1. Per germline, CDR1 SGHAT and CDR2 FQDESV (reference sequence). The length of the CDR3 is 16 residues. Unmatched junction bases numbered 4, after V lost 6 bases and J lost 1 base. In DNA form, the CDR3 reads TGTGCCAGCAGTCGCGGGACAGGGGGGAACACCGGGGAGCTGTTTTTT. Protein sequence: CASSRGTGGNTGELFF.

The rearrangement joins TRBV19 to TRBJ1-5, with D possibly being TRBD1 (5 bases). Trimming took off 2 bases at V and 9 bases at J, with 11 bases between the two ends. The CDR3 is 13 residues long. CDR1 is LNHDA and CDR2 is SQIVND in the germline V gene (reference sequence). CDR3 nucleotides: TGTGCCAGTAGTATAAGCAGGGATTCGCCCCAGCATTTT. Protein sequence: CASSISRDSPQHF.

The gene calls are TRBV9 and TRBJ2-5, with 12 bases that match TRBD2. The CDR3 runs to 15 residues. Germline V CDR1 and CDR2: SGDLS, YYNGEE. Losses at the gene ends were 7 bases for V and 2 bases for J; bases not matched to a gene: 6. The CDR3 is CASGRTSGDQETQYF. CDR3 coding DNA: TGTGCCAGCGGACGGACTAGCGGGGATCAAGAGACCCAGTACTTC.

The chain combines TRBV5-1 with TRBJ1-4, with D uncertain. V was trimmed by 0 bases and J by 4 bases, leaving 7 bases between them. The CDR3 is made up of 14 amino acids. Germline values: CDR1 SGHRS, CDR2 YFSETQ. CDR3 DNA sequence: TGCGCCAGCAGCTTGGTTGGCAGTAATGAAAAACTGTTTTTT. Its translation is CASSLVGSNEKLFF.